This is a list of T cell receptor beta chains from one sample in a study of cytomegalovirus exposure and HLA in healthy donors. This table comes from immunoSEQ multiplex PCR, and its TCRdb copy is limited to in-frame clones, with some not included. The sample carries 84,000 or so clones, 65% to 80% recorded once. Sequenced sample: PBMCs. These TCRs come from a man aged 25 to 40 in good health and CMV-seronegative. Each CDR3 is given with its conserved first and last residue. Each record gives: V gene, CDR3 protein.

>TRBV27
CASSKNREGYTF
>TRBV19
CASTPVGRGNQPQHF
>TRBV15
CATSPDRGNQPQHF
>TRBV6-1
CAFTSGGLHNEQFF
>TRBV28
CASRSQQNTEAFF
>TRBV28
CASSRALAGGQKIF
>TRBV7-9
CASSPSGSSNQPQHF
>TRBV5-8
CASSNYQQGHNTEAFF
>TRBV6-4
CASLQGRALNTEAFF
>TRBV11-2
CASSIERGSYEQYF
>TRBV5-1
CASSRTGAMNTEAFF
>TRBV5-6
CASSTYSRVTEKLFF
>TRBV7-2
CASSPPGQEQGSLHF
>TRBV6-5
CASRQDRETYEQYF
>TRBV30
CAWNPGLVAEAFF
>TRBV9
CASSGRDRANEKLFF
>TRBV4-2
CASTSGQTNTEAFF
>TRBV7-8
CASSLEWPDPNYGYTF
>TRBV13
CASSLRRDSEKLFF
>TRBV28
CASSPYWGENTEAFF
>TRBV2
CASKGGQTEAFF
>TRBV7-2
CASSPRSEGPYNEQFF
>TRBV11-3
CASSPGTSGAEQFF
>TRBV4-2
CASSPSRPFEGDTEAFF
>TRBV6-6
CASSLDSPNYGYTF
>TRBV4-3
CASSQVVQGHFEQYF
>TRBV4-1
CASSQDNQGLTLNTEAFF
>TRBV19
CASSIDGGGLGYNEQFF
>TRBV25-1
CASSQSTANTEAFF
>TRBV5-1
CASKVAQGASLGEKLFF
>TRBV6-5
CASSFAGQEHYGYTF
>TRBV5-1
CASQGQTILSTDTQYF
>TRBV5-5
CASSLSRDSLRQDTQYF
>TRBV6-6
CASSYSRNTEAFF
>TRBV14
CASSQDRDDTEAFF
>TRBV12-5
CASASLGGTDTQYF
>TRBV29-1
CSVEGQRRGEQYF
>TRBV19
CASHTGGRTDTQYF
>TRBV19
CASSTDRRYEQYF
>TRBV30
CAWSVAGDTQYF
>TRBV7-9
CASSLRDRVGEQYF
>TRBV30
CAWSDRGHCTF
>TRBV6-1
CATGGDSSYNEQFF
>TRBV4-1
CASSQGLAGDHQFF
>TRBV27
CASSLGTGAEQYF
>TRBV11-2
CASSRGELNTEAFF
>TRBV5-6
CASSWKLAGRQSTGELFF
>TRBV5-1
CASSLQPLATGETQYF
>TRBV14
CASSQAPGDRGYGYTF
>TRBV2
CASRGAGDTQYF
>TRBV9
CASSVGSGGASGTDTQYF
>TRBV7-2
CASSAVVGEGHYGYTF
>TRBV19
CASTQGFWGQGEKLFF
>TRBV19
CASSPRTGVDTIYF
>TRBV5-1
CASSLVPAGQGNNEQFF
>TRBV28
CASSPPTGEGTEAFF
>TRBV5-1
CASSLEGALTDTQYF
>TRBV9
CASSANTGGADEKLFF
>TRBV27
CASSLDHRTGYGYTF
>TRBV4-3
CASSQEKQGPDLHDNYGYTF